This T cell receptor beta chain was recovered during a study of blood T cell repertoires in COVID-19. The overall study: Acute and convalescent COVID-19 samples came from the United States, Italy and Spain.

In the original analysis: Nucleated cell counts were estimated from reference gene primer amplification. The data were produced by immunoSEQ multiplex PCR, yet TCRdb's version contains in-frame clones alone and is incomplete. D and trimming were read from the DNA, whereas the V and J calls and clone size are those reported in that table. The table records 100,000 to 150,000 clones, about 81% of them present only once. Seattle patient enrollment occurred during active infection, with longitudinal follow-up thereafter. The specimen sequenced was peripheral blood. The origin of this receptor is a man under 40 with COVID-19, enrolled during active disease.

CDR3 loop: CASMARDRGTYSNQPQHF. CDR3 sequence (DNA): TGTGCCAGTATGGCCCGGGACAGGGGTACTTATAGCAATCAGCCCCAGCATTTT. J is TRBJ1-5 and V is TRBV19; 10 positions match TRBD1. The CDR3 has 18 amino acids. Looked up from germline, CDR1 is LNHDA and CDR2 is SQIVND (reference sequence). V shed 7 bases and J 0 bases; nucleotides not matched to a gene: 12.